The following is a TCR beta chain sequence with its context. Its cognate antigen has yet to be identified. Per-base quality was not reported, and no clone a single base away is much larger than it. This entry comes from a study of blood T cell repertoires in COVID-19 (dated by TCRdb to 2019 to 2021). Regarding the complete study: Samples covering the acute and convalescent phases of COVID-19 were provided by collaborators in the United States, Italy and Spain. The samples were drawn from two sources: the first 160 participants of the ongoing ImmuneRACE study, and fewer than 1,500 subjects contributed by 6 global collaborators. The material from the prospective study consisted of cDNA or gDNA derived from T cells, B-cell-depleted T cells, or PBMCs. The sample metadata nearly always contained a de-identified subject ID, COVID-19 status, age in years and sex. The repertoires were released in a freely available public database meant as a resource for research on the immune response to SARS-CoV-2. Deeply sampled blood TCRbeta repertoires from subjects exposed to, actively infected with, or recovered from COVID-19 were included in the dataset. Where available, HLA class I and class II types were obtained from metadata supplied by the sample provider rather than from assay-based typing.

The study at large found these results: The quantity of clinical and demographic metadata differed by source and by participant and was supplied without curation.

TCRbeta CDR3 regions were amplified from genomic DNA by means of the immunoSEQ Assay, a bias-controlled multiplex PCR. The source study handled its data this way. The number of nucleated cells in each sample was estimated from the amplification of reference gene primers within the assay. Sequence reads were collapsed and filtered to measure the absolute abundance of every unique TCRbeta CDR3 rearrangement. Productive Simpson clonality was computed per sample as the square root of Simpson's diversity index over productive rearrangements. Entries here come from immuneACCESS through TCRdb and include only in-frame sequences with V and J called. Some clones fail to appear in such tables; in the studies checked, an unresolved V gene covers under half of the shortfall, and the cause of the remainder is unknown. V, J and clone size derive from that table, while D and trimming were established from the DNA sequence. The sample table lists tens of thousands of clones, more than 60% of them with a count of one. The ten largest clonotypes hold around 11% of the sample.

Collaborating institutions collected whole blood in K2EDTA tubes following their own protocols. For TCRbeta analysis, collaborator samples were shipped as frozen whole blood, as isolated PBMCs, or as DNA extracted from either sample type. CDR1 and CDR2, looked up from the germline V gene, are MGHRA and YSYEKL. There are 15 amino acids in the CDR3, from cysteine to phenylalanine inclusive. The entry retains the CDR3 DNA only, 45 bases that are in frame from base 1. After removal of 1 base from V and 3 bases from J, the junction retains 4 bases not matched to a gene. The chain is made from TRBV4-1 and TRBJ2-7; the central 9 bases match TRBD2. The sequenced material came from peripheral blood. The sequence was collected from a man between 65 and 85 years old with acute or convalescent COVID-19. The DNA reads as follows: TGCGCCAGCAGCCAAGTCGGGCGGGGGGGCTACGAGCAGTACTTC. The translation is CASSQVGRGGYEQYF.